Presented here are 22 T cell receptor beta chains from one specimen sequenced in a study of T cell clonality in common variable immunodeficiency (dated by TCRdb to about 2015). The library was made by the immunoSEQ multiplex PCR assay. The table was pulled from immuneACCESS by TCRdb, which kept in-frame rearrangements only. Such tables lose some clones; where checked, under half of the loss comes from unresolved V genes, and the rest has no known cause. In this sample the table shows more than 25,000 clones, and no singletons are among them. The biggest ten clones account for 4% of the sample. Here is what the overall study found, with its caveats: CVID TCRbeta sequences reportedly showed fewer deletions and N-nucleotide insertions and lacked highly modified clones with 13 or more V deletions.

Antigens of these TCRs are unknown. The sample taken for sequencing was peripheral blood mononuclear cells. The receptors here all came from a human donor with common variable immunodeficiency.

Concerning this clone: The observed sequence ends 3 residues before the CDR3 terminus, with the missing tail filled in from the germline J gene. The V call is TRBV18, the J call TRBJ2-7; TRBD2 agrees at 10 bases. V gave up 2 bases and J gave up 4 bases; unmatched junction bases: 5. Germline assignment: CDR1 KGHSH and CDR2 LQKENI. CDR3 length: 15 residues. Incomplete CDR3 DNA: TGTGCCAGCTCACCAACGGCTAGCGGGAGTTACGAG. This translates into CASSPTASGSYE. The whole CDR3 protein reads CASSPTASGSYEQYF.

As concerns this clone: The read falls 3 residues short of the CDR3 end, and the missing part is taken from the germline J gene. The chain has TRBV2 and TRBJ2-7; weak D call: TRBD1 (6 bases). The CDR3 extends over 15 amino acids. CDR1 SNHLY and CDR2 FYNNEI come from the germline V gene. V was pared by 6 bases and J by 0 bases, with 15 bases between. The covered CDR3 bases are TGTGCCAGCAGCGACCGGGACACCCGCTCCTACGAG. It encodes CASSDRDTRSYE. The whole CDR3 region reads CASSDRDTRSYEQYF.

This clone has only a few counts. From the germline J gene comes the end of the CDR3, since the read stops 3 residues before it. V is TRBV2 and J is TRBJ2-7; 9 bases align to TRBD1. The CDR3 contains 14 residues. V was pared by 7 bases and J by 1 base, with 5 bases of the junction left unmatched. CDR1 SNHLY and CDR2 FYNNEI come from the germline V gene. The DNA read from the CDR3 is TGTGCCAGCACCGGGACAGGGAATTCCTACGAG. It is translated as CASTGTGNSYE. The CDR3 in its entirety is CASTGTGNSYEQYF.

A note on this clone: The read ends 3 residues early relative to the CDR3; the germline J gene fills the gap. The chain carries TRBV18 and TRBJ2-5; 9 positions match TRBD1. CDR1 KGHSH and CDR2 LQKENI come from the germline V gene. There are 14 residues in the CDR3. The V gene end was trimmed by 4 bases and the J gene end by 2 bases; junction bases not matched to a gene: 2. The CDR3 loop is CASSLGTGQETQYF. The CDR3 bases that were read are TGTGCCAGCTCACTGGGGACAGGGCAAGAGACC.

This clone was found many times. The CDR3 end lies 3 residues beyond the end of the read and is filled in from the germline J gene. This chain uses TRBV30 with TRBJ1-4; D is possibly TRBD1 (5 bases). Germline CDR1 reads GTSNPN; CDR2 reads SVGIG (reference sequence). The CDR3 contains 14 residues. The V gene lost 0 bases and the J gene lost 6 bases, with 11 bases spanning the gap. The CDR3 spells CAWSVWGADEKLFF. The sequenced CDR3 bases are TGTGCCTGGAGTGTATGGGGCGCCGATGAAAAA.

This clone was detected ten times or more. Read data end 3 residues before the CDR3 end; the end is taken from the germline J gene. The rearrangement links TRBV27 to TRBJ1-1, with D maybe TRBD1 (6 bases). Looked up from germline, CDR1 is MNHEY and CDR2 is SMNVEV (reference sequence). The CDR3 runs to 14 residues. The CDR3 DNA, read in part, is TGTGCCAGCAGTGGGCCGCGGGGGCCTCCCCAA. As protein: CASSGPRGPPQ. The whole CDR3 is CASSGPRGPPQAFF.

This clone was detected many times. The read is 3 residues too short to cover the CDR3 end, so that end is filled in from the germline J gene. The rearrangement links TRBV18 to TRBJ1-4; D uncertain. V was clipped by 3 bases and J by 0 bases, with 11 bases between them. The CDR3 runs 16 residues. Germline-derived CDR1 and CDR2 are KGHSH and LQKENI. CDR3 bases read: TGTGCCAGCTCACCCTTGCCACAAGCAACTAATGAAAAA. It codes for CASSPLPQATNEK. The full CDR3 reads CASSPLPQATNEKLFF. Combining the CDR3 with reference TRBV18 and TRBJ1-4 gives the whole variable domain NAGVMQNPRHLVRRRGQEARLRCSPMKGHSHVYWYRQLPEEGLKFMVYLQKENIIDESGMPKERFSAEFPKEGPSILRIQQVVRGDSAAYFCASSPLPQATNEKLFFGSGTQLSVL.

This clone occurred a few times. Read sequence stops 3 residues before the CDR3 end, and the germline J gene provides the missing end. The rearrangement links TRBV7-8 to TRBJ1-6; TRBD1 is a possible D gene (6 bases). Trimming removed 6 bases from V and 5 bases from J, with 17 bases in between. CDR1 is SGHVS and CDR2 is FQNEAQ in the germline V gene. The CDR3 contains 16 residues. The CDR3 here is CASRPAGEVNNSPLHF. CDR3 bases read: TGTGCCAGCAGACCTGCAGGGGAAGTCAATAATTCACCC. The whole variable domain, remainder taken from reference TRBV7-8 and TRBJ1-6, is GAGVSQSPRYKVAKRGQDVALRCDPISGHVSLFWYQQALGQGPEFLTYFQNEAQLDKSGLPSDRFFAERPEGSVSTLKIQRTQQEDSAVYLCASRPAGEVNNSPLHFGNGTRLTVT.

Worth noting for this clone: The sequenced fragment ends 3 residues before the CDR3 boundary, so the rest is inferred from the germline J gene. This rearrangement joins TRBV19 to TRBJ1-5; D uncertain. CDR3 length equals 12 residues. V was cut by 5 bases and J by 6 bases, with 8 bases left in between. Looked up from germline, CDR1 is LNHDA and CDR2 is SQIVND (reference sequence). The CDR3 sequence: CASSFSSQPQHF. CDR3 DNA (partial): TGTGCCAGTAGTTTTTCGTCTCAGCCC. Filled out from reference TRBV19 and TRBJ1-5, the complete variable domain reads DGGITQSPKYLFRKEGQNVTLSCEQNLNHDAMYWYRQDPGQGLRLIYYSQIVNDFQKGDIAEGYSVSREKKESFPLTVTSAQKNPTAFYLCASSFSSQPQHFGDGTRLSIL.

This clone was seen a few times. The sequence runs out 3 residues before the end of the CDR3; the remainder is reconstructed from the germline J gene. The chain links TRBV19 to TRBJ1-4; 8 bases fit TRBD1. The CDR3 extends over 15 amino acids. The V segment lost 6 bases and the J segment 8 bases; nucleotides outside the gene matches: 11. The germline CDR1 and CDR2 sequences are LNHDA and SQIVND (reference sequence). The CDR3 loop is CASSGQGRGLEKLFF. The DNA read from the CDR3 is TGTGCCAGTAGCGGACAGGGTAGAGGACTAGAAAAA.

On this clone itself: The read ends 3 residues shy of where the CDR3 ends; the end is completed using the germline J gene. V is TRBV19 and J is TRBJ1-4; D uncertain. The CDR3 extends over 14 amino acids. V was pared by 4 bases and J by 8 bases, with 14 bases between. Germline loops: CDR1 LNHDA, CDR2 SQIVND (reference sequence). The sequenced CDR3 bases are TGTGCCAGTAGTACGACTTACTTGGCGGAAAAA. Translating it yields CASSTTYLAEK. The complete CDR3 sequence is CASSTTYLAEKLFF.

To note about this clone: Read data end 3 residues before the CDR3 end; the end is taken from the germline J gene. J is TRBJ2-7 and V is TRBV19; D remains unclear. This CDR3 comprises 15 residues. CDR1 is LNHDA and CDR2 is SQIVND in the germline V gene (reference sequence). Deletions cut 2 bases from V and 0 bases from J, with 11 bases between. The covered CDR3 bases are TGTGCCAGTAGTATAAGTGGCGGAAGCTCCTACGAG. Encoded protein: CASSISGGSSYE. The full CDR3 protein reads CASSISGGSSYEQYF. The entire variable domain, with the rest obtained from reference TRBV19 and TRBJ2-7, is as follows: DGGITQSPKYLFRKEGQNVTLSCEQNLNHDAMYWYRQDPGQGLRLIYYSQIVNDFQKGDIAEGYSVSREKKESFPLTVTSAQKNPTAFYLCASSISGGSSYEQYFGPGTRLTVT.

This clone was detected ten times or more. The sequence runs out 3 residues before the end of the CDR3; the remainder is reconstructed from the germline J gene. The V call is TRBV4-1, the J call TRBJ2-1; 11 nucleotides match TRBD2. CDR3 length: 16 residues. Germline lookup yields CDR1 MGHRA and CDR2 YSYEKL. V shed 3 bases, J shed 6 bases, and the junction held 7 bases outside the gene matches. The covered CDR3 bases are TGCGCCAGCAGCCACCCCCTAGCGGGAGGACTCAATGAG. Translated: CASSHPLAGGLNE. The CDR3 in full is CASSHPLAGGLNEQFF.

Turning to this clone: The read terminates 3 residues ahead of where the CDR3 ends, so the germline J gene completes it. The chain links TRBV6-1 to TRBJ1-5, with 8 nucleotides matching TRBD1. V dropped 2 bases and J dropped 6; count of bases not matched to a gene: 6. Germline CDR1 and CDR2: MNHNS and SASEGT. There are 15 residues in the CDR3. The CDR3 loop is CASSEQGALSQPQHF. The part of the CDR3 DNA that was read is TGTGCCAGCAGTGAACAGGGGGCGCTTAGTCAGCCC.

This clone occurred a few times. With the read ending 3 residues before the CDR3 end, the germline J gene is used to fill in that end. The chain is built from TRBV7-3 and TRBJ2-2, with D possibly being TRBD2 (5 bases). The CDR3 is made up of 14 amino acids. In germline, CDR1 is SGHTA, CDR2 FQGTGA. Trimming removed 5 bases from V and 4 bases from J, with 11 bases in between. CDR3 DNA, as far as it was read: TGTGCCAGCAGCGCCACTAGAGCCACCGGGGAG. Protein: CASSATRATGE. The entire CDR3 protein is CASSATRATGELFF.

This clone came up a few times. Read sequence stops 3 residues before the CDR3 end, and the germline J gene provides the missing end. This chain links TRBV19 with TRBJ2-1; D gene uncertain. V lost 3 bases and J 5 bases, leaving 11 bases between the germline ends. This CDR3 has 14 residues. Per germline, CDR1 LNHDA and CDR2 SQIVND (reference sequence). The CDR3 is CASSIWADDNEQFF. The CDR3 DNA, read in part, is TGTGCCAGTAGTATTTGGGCCGACGACAATGAG.

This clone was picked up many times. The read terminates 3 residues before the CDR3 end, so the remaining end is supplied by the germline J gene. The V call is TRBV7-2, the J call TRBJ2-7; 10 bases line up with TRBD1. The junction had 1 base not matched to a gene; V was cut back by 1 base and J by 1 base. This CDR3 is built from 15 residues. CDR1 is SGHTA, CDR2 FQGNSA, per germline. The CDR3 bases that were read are TGTGCCAGCAGCTTAGGGACAGGGGGTTCCTACGAG. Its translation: CASSLGTGGSYE. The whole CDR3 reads CASSLGTGGSYEQYF.

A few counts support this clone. The DNA read from the CDR3 is TGTGCCAGCAGTGGACAGTACAATGAG. This encodes CASSGQYNE. The whole CDR3 reads CASSGQYNEQFF. The rearrangement joins TRBV2 to TRBJ2-1; D may be TRBD1 (5 bases). With the read ending 3 residues before the CDR3 end, the germline J gene is used to fill in that end. Germline V lookup: CDR1 SNHLY, CDR2 FYNNEI. This CDR3 is 12 amino acids long. V was shortened by 4 bases and J by 4 bases, with 5 bases between the two germline ends. The whole variable domain, filled in from reference TRBV2 and TRBJ2-1, reads EPEVTQTPSHQVTQMGQEVILRCVPISNHLYFYWYRQILGQKVEFLVSFYNNEISEKSEIFDDQFSVERPDGSNFTLKIRSTKLEDSAMYFCASSGQYNEQFFGPGTRLTVL.

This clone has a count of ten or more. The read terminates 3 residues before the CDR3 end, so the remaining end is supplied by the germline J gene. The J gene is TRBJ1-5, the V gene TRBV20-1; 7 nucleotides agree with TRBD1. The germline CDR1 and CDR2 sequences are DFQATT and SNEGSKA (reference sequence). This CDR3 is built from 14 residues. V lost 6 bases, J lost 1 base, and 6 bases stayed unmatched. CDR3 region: CSAPPGGSNQPQHF. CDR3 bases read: TGCAGTGCACCCCCAGGGGGAAGCAATCAGCCC.

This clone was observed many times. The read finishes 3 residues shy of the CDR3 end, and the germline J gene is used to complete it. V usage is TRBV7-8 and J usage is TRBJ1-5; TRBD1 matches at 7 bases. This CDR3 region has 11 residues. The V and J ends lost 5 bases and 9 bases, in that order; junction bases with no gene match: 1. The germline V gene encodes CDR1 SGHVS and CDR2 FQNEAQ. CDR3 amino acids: CASSPGGPQHF. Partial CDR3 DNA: TGTGCCAGCAGCCCAGGGGGGCCC.

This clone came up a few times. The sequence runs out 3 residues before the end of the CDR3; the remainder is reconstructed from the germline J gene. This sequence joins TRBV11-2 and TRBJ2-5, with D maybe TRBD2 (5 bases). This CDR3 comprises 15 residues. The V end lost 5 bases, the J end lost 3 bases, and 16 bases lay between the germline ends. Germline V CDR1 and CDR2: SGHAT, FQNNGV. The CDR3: CASSQKSGTKETQYF. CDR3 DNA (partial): TGTGCCAGCAGCCAGAAGAGCGGAACAAAAGAGACC.

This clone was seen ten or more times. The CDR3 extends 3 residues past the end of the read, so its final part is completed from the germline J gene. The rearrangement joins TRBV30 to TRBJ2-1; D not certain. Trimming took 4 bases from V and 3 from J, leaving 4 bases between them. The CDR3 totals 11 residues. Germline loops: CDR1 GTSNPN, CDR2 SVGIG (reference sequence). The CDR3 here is CAWTYYNEQFF. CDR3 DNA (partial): TGTGCCTGGACCTACTACAATGAG. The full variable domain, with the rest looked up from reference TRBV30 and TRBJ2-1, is SQTIHQWPATLVQPVGSPLSLECTVEGTSNPNLYWYRQAAGRGLQLLFYSVGIGQISSEVPQNLSASRPQDRQFILSSKKLLLSDSGFYLCAWTYYNEQFFGPGTRLTVL.